The present entry profiles one T cell receptor (beta chain) with its context. Antigen: not known. TCRdb passed the 5' RACE reads through MiXCR, listing each CDR3 protein once. The sample yields roughly 300,000 distinct CDR3 sequences, 7% to 10% seen once. The sample comes from a study of T cells after yellow fever vaccination. Whole-study results and caveats: Clonotypes appearing in both CD4 and CD8 compartments existed, and their share was small. The secondary response was weaker, and its peak arrived faster, on day 5 versus 15.

CDR3 length equals 14 residues. With 4 bases removed from V and 2 bases from J, the gap between germline ends came to 11 bases. In germline, CDR1 is LGHNA, CDR2 YSLEER. This clonotype originated in a man between 18 and 29 years old who received the YFV17D yellow fever vaccine. Sample: PBMCs, taken more than 40 days after the first yellow fever vaccination. The chain employs TRBV4-3 and TRBJ1-2; D unclear. The DNA of the CDR3 is TGCGCCAGCAGCCCTAGCGGTACAAACTATGGCTACACCTTC. This translates into CASSPSGTNYGYTF.